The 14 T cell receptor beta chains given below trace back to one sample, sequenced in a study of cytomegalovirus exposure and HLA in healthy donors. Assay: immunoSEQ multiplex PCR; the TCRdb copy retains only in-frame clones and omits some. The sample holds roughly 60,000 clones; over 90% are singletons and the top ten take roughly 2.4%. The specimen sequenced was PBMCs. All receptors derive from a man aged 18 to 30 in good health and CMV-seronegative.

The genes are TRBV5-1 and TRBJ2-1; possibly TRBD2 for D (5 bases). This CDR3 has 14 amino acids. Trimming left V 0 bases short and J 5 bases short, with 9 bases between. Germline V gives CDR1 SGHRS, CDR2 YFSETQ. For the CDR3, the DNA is TGCGCCAGCAGCTTGGTGACTACAAACAATGAGCAGTTCTTC. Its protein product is CASSLVTTNNEQFF.

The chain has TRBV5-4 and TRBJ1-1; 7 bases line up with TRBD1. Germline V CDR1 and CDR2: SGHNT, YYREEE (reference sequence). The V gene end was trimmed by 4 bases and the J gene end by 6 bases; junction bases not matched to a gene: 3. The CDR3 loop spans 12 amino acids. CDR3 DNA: TGTGCCAGCAGCGATCAGGGGGCTGAAGCTTTCTTT. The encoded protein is CASSDQGAEAFF.

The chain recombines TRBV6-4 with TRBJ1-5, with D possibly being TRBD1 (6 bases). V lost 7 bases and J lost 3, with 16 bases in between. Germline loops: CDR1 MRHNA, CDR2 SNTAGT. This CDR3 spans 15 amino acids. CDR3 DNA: TGTGCCAGCATTTTAGGGGGAACGGACAATCAGCCCCAGCATTTT. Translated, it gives CASILGGTDNQPQHF.

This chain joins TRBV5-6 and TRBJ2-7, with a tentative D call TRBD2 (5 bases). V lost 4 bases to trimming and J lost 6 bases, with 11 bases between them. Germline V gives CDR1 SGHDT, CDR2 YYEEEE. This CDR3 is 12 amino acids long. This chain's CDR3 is CASSPGIGEQYF. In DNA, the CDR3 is TGTGCCAGCAGCCCGGGAATCGGCGAGCAGTACTTC.

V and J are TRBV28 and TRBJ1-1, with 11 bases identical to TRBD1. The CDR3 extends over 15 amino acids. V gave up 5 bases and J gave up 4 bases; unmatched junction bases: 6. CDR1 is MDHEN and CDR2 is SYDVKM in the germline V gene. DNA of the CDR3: TGTGCCAGCAGTCCCTGGACAGGGGGCCCCACTGAAGCTTTCTTT. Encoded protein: CASSPWTGGPTEAFF.

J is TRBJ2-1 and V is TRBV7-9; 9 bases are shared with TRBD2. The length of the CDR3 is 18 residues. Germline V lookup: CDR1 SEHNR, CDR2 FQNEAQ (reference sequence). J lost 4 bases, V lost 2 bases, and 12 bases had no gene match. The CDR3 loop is CASSLSEREVSFYNEQFF. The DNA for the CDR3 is TGTGCCAGCAGCTTAAGCGAGCGGGAGGTTTCCTTTTACAATGAGCAGTTCTTC.

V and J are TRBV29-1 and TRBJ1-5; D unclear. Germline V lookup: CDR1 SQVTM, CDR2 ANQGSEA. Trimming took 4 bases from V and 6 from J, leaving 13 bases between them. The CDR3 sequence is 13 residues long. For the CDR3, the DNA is TGCAGCGTTGTTTTAGAGCCAGGTCAGCCCCAGCATTTT. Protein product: CSVVLEPGQPQHF.

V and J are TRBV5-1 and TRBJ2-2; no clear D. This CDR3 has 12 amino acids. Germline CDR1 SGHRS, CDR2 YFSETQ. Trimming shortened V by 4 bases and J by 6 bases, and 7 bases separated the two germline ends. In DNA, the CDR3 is TGCGCCAGCAGCCCCCGTTCCGGGGAGCTGTTTTTT. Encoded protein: CASSPRSGELFF.

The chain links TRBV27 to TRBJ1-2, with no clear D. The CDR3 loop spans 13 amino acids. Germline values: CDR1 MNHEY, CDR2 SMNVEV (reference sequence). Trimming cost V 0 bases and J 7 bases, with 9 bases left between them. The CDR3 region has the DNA TGTGCCAGCAGTTTATCCCCCCAGGTTGGCTACACCTTC. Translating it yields CASSLSPQVGYTF.

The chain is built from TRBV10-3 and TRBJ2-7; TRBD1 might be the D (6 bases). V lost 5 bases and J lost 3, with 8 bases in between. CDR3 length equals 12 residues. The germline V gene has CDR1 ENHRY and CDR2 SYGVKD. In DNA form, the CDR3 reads TGTGCCATCAGTAGCAGGGGCTACGAGCAGTACTTC. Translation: CAISSRGYEQYF.

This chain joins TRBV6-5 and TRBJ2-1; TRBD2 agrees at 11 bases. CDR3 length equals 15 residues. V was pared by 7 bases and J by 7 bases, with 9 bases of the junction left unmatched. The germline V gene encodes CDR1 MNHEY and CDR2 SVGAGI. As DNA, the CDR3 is TGTGCCAGCACTTCCAGGGGACTAGCGGCGAATGAGCAGTTCTTC. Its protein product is CASTSRGLAANEQFF.

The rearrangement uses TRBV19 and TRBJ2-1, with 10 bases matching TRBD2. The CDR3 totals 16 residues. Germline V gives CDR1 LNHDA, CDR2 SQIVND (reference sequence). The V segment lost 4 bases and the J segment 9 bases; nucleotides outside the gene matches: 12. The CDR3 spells CASSKLAGGQEGEQFF. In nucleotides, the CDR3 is TGTGCCAGTAGTAAGTTAGCGGGAGGCCAAGAGGGTGAGCAGTTCTTC.

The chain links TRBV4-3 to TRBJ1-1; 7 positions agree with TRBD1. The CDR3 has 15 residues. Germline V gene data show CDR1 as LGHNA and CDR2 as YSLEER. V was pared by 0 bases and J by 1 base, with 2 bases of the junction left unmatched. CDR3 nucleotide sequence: TGCGCCAGCAGCCAAGATTCAGGGGGGAACACTGAAGCTTTCTTT. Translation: CASSQDSGGNTEAFF.

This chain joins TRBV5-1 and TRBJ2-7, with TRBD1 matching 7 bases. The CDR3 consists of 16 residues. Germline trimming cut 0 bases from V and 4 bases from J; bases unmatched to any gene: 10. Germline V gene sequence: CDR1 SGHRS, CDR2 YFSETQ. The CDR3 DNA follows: TGCGCCAGCAGCTTGGGACCCCCGGGACAGAATTACGAGCAGTACTTC. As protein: CASSLGPPGQNYEQYF.